A single sample is the source of the 4 T cell receptor beta chains below, sequenced in a study of cytotoxic CD8 clonotypes in ibrutinib-treated CLL. Assay: immunoSEQ multiplex PCR; the TCRdb copy retains only in-frame clones and omits some. The table lists roughly 220,000 clones, more than 65% of them singletons. This sample comprised PBMCs, obtained after 12 months of ibrutinib treatment. These receptors all come from a human donor with chronic lymphocytic leukemia.

The rearrangement joins TRBV4-2 to TRBJ2-7, with 7 bases that match TRBD2. The CDR3 has 15 amino acids. After removal of 0 bases from V and 4 bases from J, the junction contained 6 bases not matched to a gene. Germline values: CDR1 LGHNA, CDR2 YNFKEQ. The chain's CDR3 is CASSQDWASGYEQYF. The CDR3 region has the DNA TGTGCCAGCAGCCAAGATTGGGCTAGCGGTTACGAGCAGTACTTC.

The V gene is TRBV6-5, the J gene TRBJ2-6, with D uncertain. Germline V lookup: CDR1 MNHEY, CDR2 SVGAGI. This CDR3 has 15 residues. V shed 6 bases and J shed 0 bases, with 9 bases lying between them. Here the CDR3 DNA reads TGTGCCAGCAGAAGACGGTACTCTGGGGCCAACGTCCTGACTTTC. It specifies CASRRRYSGANVLTF.

The chain couples TRBV7-2 to TRBJ2-1; no firm D call. Germline loops: CDR1 SGHTA, CDR2 FQGNSA. V gave up 5 bases and J gave up 1 base, with 9 bases separating them. The length of the CDR3 is 14 residues. The CDR3 DNA reads TGTGCCAGCAGCCTTTTAAGGTCCTACAATGAGCAGTTCTTC. It translates to CASSLLRSYNEQFF.

This clone has only a few counts. This sample also contains other DNA sequences that code for the same CDR3. This chain connects TRBV6-5 to TRBJ1-5, with unresolved D. CDR1 is MNHEY and CDR2 is SVGAGI in the germline V gene. Trimming pared 0 bases from V and 3 bases from J, leaving 3 bases between. The CDR3 is 13 amino acids. The CDR3 loop is CASSYSFNQPQHF. The CDR3 coding sequence is TGTGCCAGCAGTTACTCGTTCAATCAGCCCCAGCATTTT.